This paragraph covers one T cell receptor beta chain sequence. The data were obtained in a study of T-cell reconstitution after alpha-beta-depleted transplantation in children. CDR1 and CDR2 from the germline V gene are MDHEN and SYDVKM. Trimming took 7 bases from V and 5 from J; bases not matched to a gene: 8. CDR3 length: 15 amino acids. The library targeted TCRbeta and was prepared with unique molecular identifiers. TCRdb reprocessed the PCR reads via MiXCR and lists one record per CDR3 protein. The data show around 380,000 distinct CDR3 sequences, with around 9.9% seen just once and nearly 5.5% held by the top ten.

This clonotype was sampled from a human donor who donated a stem cell graft to a child with acute myeloid leukemia. The genes are TRBV28 and TRBJ2-5; 12 bases line up with TRBD2. The starting material was PBMCs from the stem cell graft donor, obtained from the stem cell graft. CDR3 sequence (DNA): TGTGCCAGCAAGATACTAGCGGGGGGAGGGGAGACCCAGTACTTC. Amino acid sequence: CASKILAGGGETQYF.